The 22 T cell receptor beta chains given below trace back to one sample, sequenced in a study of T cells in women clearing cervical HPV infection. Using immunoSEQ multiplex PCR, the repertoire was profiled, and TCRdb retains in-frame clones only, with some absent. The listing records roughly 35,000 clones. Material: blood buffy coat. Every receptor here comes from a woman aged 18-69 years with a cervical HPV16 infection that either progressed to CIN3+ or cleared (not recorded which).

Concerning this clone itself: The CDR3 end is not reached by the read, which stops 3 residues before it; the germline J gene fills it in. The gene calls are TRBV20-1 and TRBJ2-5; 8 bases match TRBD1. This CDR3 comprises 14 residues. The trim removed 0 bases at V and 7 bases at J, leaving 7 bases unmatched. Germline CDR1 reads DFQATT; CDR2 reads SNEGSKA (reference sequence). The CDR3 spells CSARDGRGHGTQYF. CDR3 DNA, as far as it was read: TGCAGTGCTAGAGATGGCAGGGGGCACGGGACC.

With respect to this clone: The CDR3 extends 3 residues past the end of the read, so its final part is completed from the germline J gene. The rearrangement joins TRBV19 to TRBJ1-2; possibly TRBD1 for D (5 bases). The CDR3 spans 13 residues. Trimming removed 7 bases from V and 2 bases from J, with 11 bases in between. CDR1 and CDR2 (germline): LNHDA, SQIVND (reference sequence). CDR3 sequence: CASTIRGNYGYTF. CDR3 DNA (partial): TGTGCCAGTACAATACGGGGGAACTATGGC.

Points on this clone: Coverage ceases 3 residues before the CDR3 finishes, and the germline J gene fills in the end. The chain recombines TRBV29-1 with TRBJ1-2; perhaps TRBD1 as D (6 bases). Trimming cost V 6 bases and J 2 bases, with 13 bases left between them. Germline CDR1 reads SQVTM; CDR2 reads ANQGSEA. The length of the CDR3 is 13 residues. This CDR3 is CSVAQGQNYGYTF. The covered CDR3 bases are TGCAGCGTCGCCCAAGGACAGAACTATGGC.

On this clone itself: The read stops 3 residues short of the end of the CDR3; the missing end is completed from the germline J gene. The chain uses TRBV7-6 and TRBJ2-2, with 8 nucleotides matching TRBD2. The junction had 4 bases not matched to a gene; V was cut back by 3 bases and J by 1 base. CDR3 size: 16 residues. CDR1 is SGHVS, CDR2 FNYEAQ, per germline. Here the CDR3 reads CASSFFGGGNTGELFF. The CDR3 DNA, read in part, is TGTGCCAGCAGCTTTTTCGGGGGGGGGAACACCGGGGAG. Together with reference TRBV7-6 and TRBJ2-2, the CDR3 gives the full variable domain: GAGVSQSPRYKVTKRGQDVALRCDPISGHVSLYWYRQALGQGPEFLTYFNYEAQQDKSGLPNDRFSAERPEGSISTLTIQRTEQRDSAMYRCASSFFGGGNTGELFFGEGSRLTVL.

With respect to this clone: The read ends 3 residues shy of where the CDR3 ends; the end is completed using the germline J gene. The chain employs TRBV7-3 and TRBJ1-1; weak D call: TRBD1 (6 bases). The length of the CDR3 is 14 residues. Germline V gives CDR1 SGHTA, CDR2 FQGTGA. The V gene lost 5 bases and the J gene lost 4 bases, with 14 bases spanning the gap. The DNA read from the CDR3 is TGTGCCAGCAGCCCAGGAGGGGGACCCACTGAA. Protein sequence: CASSPGGGPTE. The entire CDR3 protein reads CASSPGGGPTEAFF.

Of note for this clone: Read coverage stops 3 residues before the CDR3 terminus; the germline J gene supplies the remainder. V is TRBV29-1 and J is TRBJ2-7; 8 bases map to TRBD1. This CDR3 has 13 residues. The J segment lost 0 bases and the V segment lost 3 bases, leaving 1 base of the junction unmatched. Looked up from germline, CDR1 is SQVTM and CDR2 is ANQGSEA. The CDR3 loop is CSVDGQGSYEQYF. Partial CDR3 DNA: TGCAGCGTTGATGGACAGGGCTCCTACGAG.

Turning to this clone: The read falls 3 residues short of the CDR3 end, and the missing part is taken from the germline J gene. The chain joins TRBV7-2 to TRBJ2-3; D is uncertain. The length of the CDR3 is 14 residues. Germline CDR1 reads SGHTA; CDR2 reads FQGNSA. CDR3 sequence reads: CASSLASPQETQYF. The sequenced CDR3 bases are TGTGCCAGCAGCTTAGCTAGTCCCCAAGAGACG.

CDR3 DNA, as far as it was read: TGTGCCAGCAGCGCGATACAGGGGGGCGAG. It yields the protein CASSAIQGGE. The CDR3 reads in full as CASSAIQGGEQYF. This rearrangement joins TRBV9 to TRBJ2-7, with 8 bases lining up with TRBD1. The read gets to within 3 residues of the CDR3 end, and the germline J gene fills in the rest. Germline trimming cut 3 bases from V and 6 bases from J; bases unmatched to any gene: 5. The germline gives CDR1 SGDLS, CDR2 YYNGEE. The CDR3 runs 13 residues.

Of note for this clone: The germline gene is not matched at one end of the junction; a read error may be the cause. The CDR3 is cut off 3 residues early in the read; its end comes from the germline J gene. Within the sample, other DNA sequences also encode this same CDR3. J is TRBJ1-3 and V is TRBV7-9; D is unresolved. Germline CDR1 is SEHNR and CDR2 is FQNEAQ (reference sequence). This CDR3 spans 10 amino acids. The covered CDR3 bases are TGTGCCAGCGGCGGGAACACA. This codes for CASGGNT. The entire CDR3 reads CASGGNTIYF.

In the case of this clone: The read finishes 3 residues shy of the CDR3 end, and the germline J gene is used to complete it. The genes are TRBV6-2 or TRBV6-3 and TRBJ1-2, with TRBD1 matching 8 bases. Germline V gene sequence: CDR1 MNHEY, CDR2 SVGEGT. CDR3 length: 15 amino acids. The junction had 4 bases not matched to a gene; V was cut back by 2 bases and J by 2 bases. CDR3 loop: CASSYGDRPNYGYTF. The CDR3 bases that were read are TGTGCCAGCAGTTACGGGGACAGGCCGAACTATGGC.

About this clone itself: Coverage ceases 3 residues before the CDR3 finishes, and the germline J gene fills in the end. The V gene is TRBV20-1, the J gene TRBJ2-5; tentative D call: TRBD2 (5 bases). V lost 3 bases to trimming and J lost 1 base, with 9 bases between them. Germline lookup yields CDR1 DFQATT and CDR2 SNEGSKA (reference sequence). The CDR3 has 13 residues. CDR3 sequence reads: CSARVDFQETQYF. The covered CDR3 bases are TGCAGTGCTAGGGTGGACTTCCAAGAGACC.

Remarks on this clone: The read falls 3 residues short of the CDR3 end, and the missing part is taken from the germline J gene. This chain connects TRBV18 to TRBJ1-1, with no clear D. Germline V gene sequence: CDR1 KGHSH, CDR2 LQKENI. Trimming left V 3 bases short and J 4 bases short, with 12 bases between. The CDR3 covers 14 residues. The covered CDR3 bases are TGTGCCAGCTCACCGAACAGTAGGGCCACTGAA. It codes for CASSPNSRATE. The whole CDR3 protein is CASSPNSRATEAFF. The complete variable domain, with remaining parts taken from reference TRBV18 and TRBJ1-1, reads NAGVMQNPRHLVRRRGQEARLRCSPMKGHSHVYWYRQLPEEGLKFMVYLQKENIIDESGMPKERFSAEFPKEGPSILRIQQVVRGDSAAYFCASSPNSRATEAFFGQGTRLTVV.

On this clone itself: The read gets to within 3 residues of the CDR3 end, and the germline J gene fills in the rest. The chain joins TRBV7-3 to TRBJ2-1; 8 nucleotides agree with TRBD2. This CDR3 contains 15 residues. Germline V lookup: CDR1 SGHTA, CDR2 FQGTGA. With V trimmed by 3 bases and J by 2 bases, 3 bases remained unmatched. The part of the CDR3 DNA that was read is TGTGCCAGCAGCTTGGGACTAGGGGCCTACAATGAG. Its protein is CASSLGLGAYNE. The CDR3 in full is CASSLGLGAYNEQFF. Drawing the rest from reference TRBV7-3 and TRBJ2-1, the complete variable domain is GAGVSQTPSNKVTEKGKYVELRCDPISGHTALYWYRQSLGQGPEFLIYFQGTGAADDSGLPNDRFFAVRPEGSVSTLKIQRTERGDSAVYLCASSLGLGAYNEQFFGPGTRLTVL.

Incomplete CDR3 DNA: TGCAGTGCTAGTCCGGCGGGCAATTTAGAAAAA. Protein: CSASPAGNLEK. The full CDR3 protein reads CSASPAGNLEKLFF. The chain recombines TRBV20-1 with TRBJ1-4; D is unclear. Read sequence stops 3 residues before the CDR3 end, and the germline J gene provides the missing end. The V and J ends lost 3 bases and 8 bases respectively, with 16 bases between them. The CDR3 runs to 14 residues. The V gene's germline CDR1 is DFQATT and CDR2 SNEGSKA (reference sequence).

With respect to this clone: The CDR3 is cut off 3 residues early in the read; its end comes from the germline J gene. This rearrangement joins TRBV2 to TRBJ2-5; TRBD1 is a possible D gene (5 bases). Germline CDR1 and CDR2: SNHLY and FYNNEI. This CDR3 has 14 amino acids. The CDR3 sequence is CASSDAQGTDTQYF. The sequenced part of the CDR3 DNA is TGTGCCAGCAGTGACGCTCAGGGCACAGATACC.

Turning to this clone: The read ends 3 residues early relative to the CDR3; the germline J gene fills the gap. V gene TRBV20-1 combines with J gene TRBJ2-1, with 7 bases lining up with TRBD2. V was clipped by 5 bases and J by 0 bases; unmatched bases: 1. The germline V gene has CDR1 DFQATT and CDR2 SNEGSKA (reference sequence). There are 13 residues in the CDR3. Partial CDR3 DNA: TGCAGTGCTTCGGGGGGCTCCTACAATGAG. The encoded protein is CSASGGSYNE. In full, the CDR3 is CSASGGSYNEQFF.

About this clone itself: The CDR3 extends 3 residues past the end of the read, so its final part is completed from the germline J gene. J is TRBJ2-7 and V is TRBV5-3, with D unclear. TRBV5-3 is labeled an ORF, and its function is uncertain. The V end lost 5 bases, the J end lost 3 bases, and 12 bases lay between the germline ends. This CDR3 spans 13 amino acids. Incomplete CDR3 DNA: TGTGCCAGAAGGAGAAACAGTGACTACGAG. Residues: CARRRNSDYE. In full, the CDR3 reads CARRRNSDYEQYF.

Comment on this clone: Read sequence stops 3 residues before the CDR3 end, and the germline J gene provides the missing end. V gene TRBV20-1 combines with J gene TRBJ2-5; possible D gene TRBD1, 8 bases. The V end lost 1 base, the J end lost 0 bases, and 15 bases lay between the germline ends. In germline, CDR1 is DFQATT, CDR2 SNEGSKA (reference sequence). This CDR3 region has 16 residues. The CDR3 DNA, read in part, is TGCAGTGCTAGAGGGACAGGGCGGGGGTACCAAGAGACC. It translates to CSARGTGRGYQET. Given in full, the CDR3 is CSARGTGRGYQETQYF.

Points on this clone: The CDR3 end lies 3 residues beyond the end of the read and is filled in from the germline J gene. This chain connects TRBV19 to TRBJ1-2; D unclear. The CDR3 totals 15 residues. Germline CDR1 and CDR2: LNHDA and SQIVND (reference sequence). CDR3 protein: CASSIKAQPWVDYTF. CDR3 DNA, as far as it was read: TGTGCCAGTAGTATAAAGGCACAGCCATGGGTCGAC.

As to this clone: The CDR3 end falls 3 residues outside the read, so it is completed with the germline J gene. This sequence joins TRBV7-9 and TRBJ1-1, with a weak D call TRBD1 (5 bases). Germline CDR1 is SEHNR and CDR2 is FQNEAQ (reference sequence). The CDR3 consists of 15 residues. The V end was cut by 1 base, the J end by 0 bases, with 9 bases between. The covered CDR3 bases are TGTGCCAGCAGCTTAGGGGGCAGCCTGAACACTGAA. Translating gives CASSLGGSLNTE. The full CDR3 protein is CASSLGGSLNTEAFF.

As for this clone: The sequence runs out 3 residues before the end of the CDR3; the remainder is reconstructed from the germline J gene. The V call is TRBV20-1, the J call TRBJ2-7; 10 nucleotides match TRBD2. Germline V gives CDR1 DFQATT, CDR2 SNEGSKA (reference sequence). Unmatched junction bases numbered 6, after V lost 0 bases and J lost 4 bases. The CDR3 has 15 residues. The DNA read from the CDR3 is TGCAGTGCTAGAGAGTTTGGGACTAGCGTGTACGAG. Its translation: CSAREFGTSVYE. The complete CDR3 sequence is CSAREFGTSVYEQYF.

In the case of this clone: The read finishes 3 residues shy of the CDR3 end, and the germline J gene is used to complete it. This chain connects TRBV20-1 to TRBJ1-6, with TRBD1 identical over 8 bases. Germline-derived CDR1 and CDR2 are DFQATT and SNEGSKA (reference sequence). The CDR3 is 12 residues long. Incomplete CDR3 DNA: TGCAGTGCTAGAGATCAGGGGGCCCCC. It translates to CSARDQGAP. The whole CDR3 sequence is CSARDQGAPLHF.